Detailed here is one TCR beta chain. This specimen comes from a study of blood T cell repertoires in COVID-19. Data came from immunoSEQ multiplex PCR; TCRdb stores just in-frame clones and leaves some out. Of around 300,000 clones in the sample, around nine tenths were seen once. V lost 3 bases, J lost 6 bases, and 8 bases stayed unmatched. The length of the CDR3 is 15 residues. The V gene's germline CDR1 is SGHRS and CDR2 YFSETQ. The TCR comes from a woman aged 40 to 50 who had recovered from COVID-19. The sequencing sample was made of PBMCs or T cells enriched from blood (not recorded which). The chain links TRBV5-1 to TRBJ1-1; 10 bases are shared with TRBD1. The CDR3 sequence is CASSYGTGAVSEAFF. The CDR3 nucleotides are TGCGCCAGCAGCTATGGGACAGGGGCTGTGTCTGAAGCTTTCTTT.